Listed below are T cell receptor beta chains from one sample, sequenced in a study of blood T cell repertoires in COVID-19. Produced via immunoSEQ multiplex PCR; TCRdb's table is partial and in-frame only. Seen here are 6,000 or so clones, almost 75% observed once, and the top ten hold roughly 16%. Sequenced sample: peripheral blood. These receptor sequences come from a man in his sixties with acute or convalescent COVID-19. CDR3s include the opening cysteine and the closing phenylalanine or tryptophan. D genes are given only for firm matches. Size tells how often a clone was seen (once, few, many) or the class of an expanded clone, and some rows leave it out.

>TRBV19|-|-|TRBJ2-1
CASSWGGYEQFF
TGTGCCAGTAGCTGGGGGGGCTATGAGCAGTTCTTC
>TRBV4-3|-|-|TRBJ1-6
CASSQEGDSPLHF
TGCGCCAGCAGCCAAGAGGGCGATTCACCCCTCCACTTT
>TRBV11-3|-|TRBD1|TRBJ2-1
CASSRDRAQGEQFF
TGTGCCAGCAGTAGGGACAGGGCCCAGGGTGAGCAGTTCTTC
>TRBV7-6|once|-|TRBJ1-2
CASSEDDSNYGYTF
TGTGCCAGCAGCGAAGACGACTCCAACTATGGCTACACCTTC
>TRBV29-1|-|TRBD2|TRBJ2-5
CSVRPGLVETQYF
TGCAGCGTCCGACCGGGACTAGTAGAGACCCAGTACTTC
>TRBV2|-|-|TRBJ1-5
CASRQGGNNQPQHF
TGTGCCAGCAGACAGGGAGGGAACAATCAGCCCCAGCATTTT
>TRBV5-1|-|TRBD1|TRBJ1-1
CASSPGTATMNTEAFF
TGCGCCAGCAGCCCTGGGACAGCCACCATGAACACTGAAGCTTTCTTT
>TRBV10-3|few|-|TRBJ1-1
CAISESSYEAFF
TGTGCCATCAGTGAGTCTTCCTATGAAGCTTTCTTT
>TRBV7-2|few|-|TRBJ1-6
CASSLLQGGSPLHF
TGTGCCAGCAGCTTACTACAGGGTGGCTCACCCCTCCACTTT
>TRBV3-1/TRBV3-2|-|TRBD1|TRBJ1-3
CGTDSGNTIYF
TGCGGGACAGACTCTGGAAACACCATATATTTT
>TRBV9|once|-|TRBJ2-2
CASSKEGVRELFF
TGTGCCAGCAGCAAAGAAGGAGTACGGGAGCTGTTTTTT
>TRBV19|few|TRBD1|TRBJ1-1
CASSLGRGPVTEAFF
TGTGCCAGTAGTCTAGGCAGGGGGCCCGTCACTGAAGCTTTCTTT
>TRBV19|-|TRBD2|TRBJ2-3
CASSITSGGTDTQYF
TGTGCCAGTAGTATAACTAGCGGGGGCACAGATACGCAGTATTTT
>TRBV2|-|-|TRBJ1-3
CASSEGRVSGNTIYF
TGTGCCAGCAGTGAAGGCAGGGTCTCTGGAAACACCATATATTTT
>TRBV4-1|-|-|TRBJ1-3
CASSQDNAPGPGYTIYF
TGCGCCAGCAGCCAAGATAACGCCCCCGGCCCCGGGTACACCATATATTTT
>TRBV5-6|-|-|TRBJ2-7
CASSRVAASYEQYF
TGTGCCAGCTCCCGGGTGGCAGCTTCCTACGAGCAGTACTTC
>TRBV3-1/TRBV3-2|-|TRBD2|TRBJ2-2
CASSQTSGRATGELFF
TGTGCCAGCAGCCAGACTAGCGGGAGGGCCACCGGGGAGCTGTTTTTT
>TRBV5-1|once|TRBD2|TRBJ2-1
CASSLLAGGGGEQFF
TGCGCCAGCAGTCTCCTAGCGGGAGGAGGCGGTGAGCAGTTCTTC
>TRBV19|-|-|TRBJ1-2
CASSSPTVSGYGYTF
TGTGCCAGTAGTTCACCGACAGTCTCGGGCTATGGCTACACCTTC
>TRBV5-6|-|TRBD1|TRBJ1-6
CASSSGTGRYNSPLHF
TGTGCCAGCAGTTCGGGGACAGGGAGGTATAATTCACCCCTCCACTTT
>TRBV25-1|few|TRBD1|TRBJ1-5
CASSGGTGNQPQHF
TGTGCCAGCAGCGGAGGGACAGGGAATCAGCCCCAGCATTTT
>TRBV14|-|TRBD2|TRBJ2-1
CASSQITSGVYNEQFF
TGTGCCAGCAGCCAGATCACTAGCGGGGTCTACAATGAGCAGTTCTTC
>TRBV19|-|TRBD1|TRBJ2-7
CASSADRVESDEQYF
TGTGCCAGTAGTGCTGACAGGGTAGAATCTGACGAGCAGTACTTC
>TRBV6-2/TRBV6-3|-|TRBD2|TRBJ2-7
CASSYSTSGSFEQYF
TGTGCCAGCAGTTACTCAACTAGCGGGAGTTTTGAGCAGTACTTC
>TRBV20-1|-|TRBD1|TRBJ1-2
CSASWDRGLIGYTF
TGCAGTGCTAGTTGGGACAGGGGGCTCATTGGCTACACCTTC
>TRBV18|-|-|TRBJ1-5
CASSPRGNQPQHF
TGTGCCAGCTCACCTCGGGGGAATCAGCCCCAGCATTTT
>TRBV3-1/TRBV3-2|-|TRBD2|TRBJ2-3
CASSHGLAGGTDTQYF
TGTGCCAGCAGCCATGGACTAGCGGGGGGCACAGATACGCAGTATTTT
>TRBV2|-|TRBD2|TRBJ2-7
CASSLGLAGIYEQYF
TGTGCCAGCAGCCTGGGACTAGCGGGGATCTACGAGCAGTACTTC
>TRBV6-2/TRBV6-3|-|-|TRBJ1-5
CASSSAGFQPQHF
TGTGCCAGCAGTTCAGCAGGGTTCCAGCCCCAGCATTTT
>TRBV7-8|-|TRBD2|TRBJ2-7
CASSMRARGSYEQYF
TGTGCCAGCAGCATGAGAGCGCGGGGGTCCTACGAGCAGTACTTC
>TRBV18|-|-|TRBJ1-4
CASSPKTRDNEKLFF
TGTGCCAGCTCACCAAAAACCCGGGATAATGAAAAACTGTTTTTT
>TRBV6-4|once|-|TRBJ2-3
CASSDSGGAPDTQYF
TGTGCCAGCAGTGACTCGGGGGGGGCCCCAGATACGCAGTATTTT
>TRBV2|-|TRBD1|TRBJ2-7
CASTRDRSYEQYF
TGTGCCAGCACCCGGGACAGATCCTACGAGCAGTACTTC
>TRBV11-1|-|TRBD1|TRBJ1-3
CASGQGSTGNTIYF
TGTGCCAGTGGACAGGGCTCCACTGGAAACACCATATATTTT
>TRBV30|-|-|TRBJ1-5
CAWSSGVAQPQHF
TGTGCCTGGAGTTCTGGAGTGGCTCAGCCCCAGCATTTT
>TRBV5-6|-|TRBD1|TRBJ2-1
CASSGQGVKNEQFF
TGTGCCAGCAGCGGGCAGGGGGTGAAAAATGAGCAGTTCTTC
>TRBV5-1|-|-|TRBJ1-3
CASSLDPLNSSGNTIYF
TGCGCCAGCAGCTTGGACCCCCTAAATAGCTCTGGAAACACCATATATTTT
>TRBV19|few|-|TRBJ1-1
CASSMPPGGDSTEAFF
TGTGCCAGTAGTATGCCTCCGGGGGGGGATAGCACTGAAGCTTTCTTT
>TRBV3-1/TRBV3-2|-|TRBD2|TRBJ2-7
CASSQLPSGGSPYF
TGTGCCAGCAGCCAACTCCCTAGCGGGGGATCTCCGTACTTC